The 4 T cell receptor beta chains presented below share a single source sample, sequenced in a study of blood T cell repertoires in COVID-19. Repertoires were generated with immunoSEQ multiplex PCR, while TCRdb's copy carries only in-frame clones and drops some. The data show roughly 330,000 clones, about 90% seen once. Material: peripheral blood. These TCRs come from a man between 18 and 35 years old who had recovered from COVID-19.

This chain connects TRBV6-5 to TRBJ1-1, with a tentative D call TRBD1 (5 bases). This CDR3 contains 14 residues. Germline CDR1 reads MNHEY; CDR2 reads SVGAGI. V lost 2 bases, J lost 3 bases, and 10 bases lay in between. The CDR3 is CASSYAGSYTEAFF. The CDR3 nucleotides are TGTGCCAGCAGTTACGCAGGGTCCTACACTGAAGCTTTCTTT.

The chain employs TRBV10-1 and TRBJ1-1; no clear D gene. Trimming shortened V by 2 bases and J by 3 bases, and 10 bases separated the two germline ends. The CDR3 has 14 amino acids. Germline V gene data show CDR1 as WNHNN and CDR2 as SYGVQD (reference sequence). The CDR3 loop is CASSERVGDTEAFF. The CDR3, as DNA: TGCGCCAGCAGTGAGAGGGTCGGGGACACTGAAGCTTTCTTT.

The rearrangement links TRBV19 to TRBJ2-1, with TRBD1 matching 8 bases. The CDR3 sequence is 16 residues long. CDR1 is LNHDA and CDR2 is SQIVND in the germline V gene (reference sequence). V was clipped by 8 bases and J by 9 bases; unmatched bases: 18. This chain's CDR3 is CASQNFTGQGGSEQFF. The CDR3 DNA sequence: TGTGCCAGTCAAAATTTTACCGGACAGGGCGGAAGTGAGCAGTTCTTC.

The chain has TRBV4-2 and TRBJ1-1; D may be TRBD1 (5 bases). The germline V gene has CDR1 LGHNA and CDR2 YNFKEQ. This CDR3 is 14 amino acids long. V dropped 4 bases and J dropped 3 bases, with 12 bases sitting between them. Written as DNA, the CDR3 is TGTGCCAGCAGCCTCGGGGGGAAGGACACTGAAGCTTTCTTT. It specifies CASSLGGKDTEAFF.